This T cell receptor (beta chain) was captured by sequencing in a study of CD8 T cells in ankylosing spondylitis. This clonotype was observed many times. No antigen is known for it. Overall study findings and caveats: What seemed typical of ankylosing spondylitis blood was a TCR beta motif built from eight highly homologous variants. Relatively scarce in peripheral blood, disease-linked clones were CD8+. Existing reports had already noted some motif variants in reactive arthritis synovial fluid and blood.

Germline V gene data show CDR1 as MNHEY and CDR2 as SVGEGT. V was trimmed by 6 bases and J by 6 bases, leaving 12 bases between them. This CDR3 has 14 residues. From the 5' RACE reads, TCRdb called clonotypes with MiXCR, one entry per CDR3 protein. The sample has some 140,000 distinct CDR3 sequences, roughly 11% seen once; the top ten hold around 4.3%. Sequenced sample: blood, either unsorted or a sorted T cell fraction (not recorded which). This receptor was obtained from a female donor with ankylosing spondylitis or in good health (not recorded which). V gene TRBV6-2 or TRBV6-3 combines with J gene TRBJ1-6, with D possibly matching TRBD1 (5 bases). The CDR3 region has the DNA TGTGCCAGCAGATGGGACCCGGGTAATTCACCCCTCCACTTT. Its protein is CASRWDPGNSPLHF.